This TCR beta chain was sequenced in a study of shared clonotypes between healthy human individuals. Original data processing: Junction-only sequences produced by ImmunoSEQ had no quality scores, so filtering differed. The protocol was immunoSEQ multiplex PCR, while the TCRdb copy is restricted to in-frame clones and leaves out a portion. V and J calls and clone size are copied from that table; D and trimming were computed from the DNA. The sample has some 2,100,000 clones, approximately 94% seen once. CDR3 size: 16 residues. V shed 4 bases and J 6 bases; nucleotides not matched to a gene: 9. The germline V gene has CDR1 LGHNA and CDR2 YSLEER.

The chain recombines TRBV4-3 with TRBJ2-1; TRBD2 aligns across 10 bases. This clonotype was obtained from a man between 18 and 29 years old in good health. Source material: naive CD4+ T cells sorted from blood. Stated subset: CD45RA+ positively selected. DNA of the CDR3: TGCGCCAGCAGCCCCGCTGAACTAGCGGGGACCAATGAGCAGTTCTTC. This codes for CASSPAELAGTNEQFF.